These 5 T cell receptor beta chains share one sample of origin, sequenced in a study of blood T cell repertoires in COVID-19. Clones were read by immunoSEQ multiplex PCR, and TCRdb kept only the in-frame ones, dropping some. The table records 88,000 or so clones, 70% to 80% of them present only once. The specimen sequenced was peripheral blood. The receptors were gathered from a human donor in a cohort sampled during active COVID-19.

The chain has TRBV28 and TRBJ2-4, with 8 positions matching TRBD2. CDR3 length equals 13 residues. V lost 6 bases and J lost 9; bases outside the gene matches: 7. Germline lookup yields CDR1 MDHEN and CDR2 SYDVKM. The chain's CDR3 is CASRTGGPGIQYF. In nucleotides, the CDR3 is TGTGCCAGCAGAACGGGAGGGCCGGGCATTCAGTACTTC.

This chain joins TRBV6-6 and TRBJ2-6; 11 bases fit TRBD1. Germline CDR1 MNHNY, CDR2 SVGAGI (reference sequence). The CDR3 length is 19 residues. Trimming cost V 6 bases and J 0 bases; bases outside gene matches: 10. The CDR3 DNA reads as TGTGCCAGCAGCCACTGGACCGGGACAGGGGGCTCTGGGGCCAACGTCCTGACTTTC. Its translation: CASSHWTGTGGSGANVLTF.

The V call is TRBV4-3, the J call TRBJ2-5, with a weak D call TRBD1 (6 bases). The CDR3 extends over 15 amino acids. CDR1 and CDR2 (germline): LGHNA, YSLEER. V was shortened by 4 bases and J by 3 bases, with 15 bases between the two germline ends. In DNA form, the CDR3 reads TGCGCCAGCAGCCCCTCTCAGGGGACCAAAGAGACCCAGTACTTC. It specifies CASSPSQGTKETQYF.

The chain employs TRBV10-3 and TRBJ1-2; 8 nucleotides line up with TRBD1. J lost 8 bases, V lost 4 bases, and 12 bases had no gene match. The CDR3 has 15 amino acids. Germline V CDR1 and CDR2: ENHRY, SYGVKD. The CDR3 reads CAISGTGTGPVGYTF. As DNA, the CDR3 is TGTGCCATCAGTGGTACCGGGACAGGACCCGTGGGCTACACCTTC.

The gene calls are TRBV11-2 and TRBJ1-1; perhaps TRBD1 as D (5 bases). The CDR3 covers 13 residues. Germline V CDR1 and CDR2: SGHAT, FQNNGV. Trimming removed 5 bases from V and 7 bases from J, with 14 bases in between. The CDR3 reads CASSHDPQGEAFF. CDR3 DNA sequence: TGTGCCAGCAGCCACGACCCGCAGGGTGAAGCTTTCTTT.